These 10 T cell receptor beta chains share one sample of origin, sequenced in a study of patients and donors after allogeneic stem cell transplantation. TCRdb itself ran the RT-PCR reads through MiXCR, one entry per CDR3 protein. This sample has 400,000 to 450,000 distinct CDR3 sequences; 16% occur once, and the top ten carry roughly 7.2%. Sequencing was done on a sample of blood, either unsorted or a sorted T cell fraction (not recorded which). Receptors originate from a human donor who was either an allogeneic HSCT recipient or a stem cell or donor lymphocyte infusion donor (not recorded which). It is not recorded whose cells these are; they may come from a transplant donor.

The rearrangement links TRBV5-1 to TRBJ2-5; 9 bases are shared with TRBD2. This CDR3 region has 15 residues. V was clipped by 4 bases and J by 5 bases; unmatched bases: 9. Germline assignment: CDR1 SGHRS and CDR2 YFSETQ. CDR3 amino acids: CASSQIAGVSETQYF. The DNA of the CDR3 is TGCGCCAGCAGCCAGATAGCGGGAGTGTCGGAGACCCAGTACTTC. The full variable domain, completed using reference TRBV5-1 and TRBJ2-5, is KAGVTQTPRYLIKTRGQQVTLSCSPISGHRSVSWYQQTPGQGLQFLFEYFSETQRNKGNFPGRFSGRQFSNSRSEMNVSTLELGDSALYLCASSQIAGVSETQYFGPGTRLLVL.

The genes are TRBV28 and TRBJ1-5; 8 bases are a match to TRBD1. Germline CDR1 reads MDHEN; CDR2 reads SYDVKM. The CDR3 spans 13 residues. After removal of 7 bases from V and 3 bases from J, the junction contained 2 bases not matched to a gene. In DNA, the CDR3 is TGTGCCAGCATCAGGGGGCACAATCAGCCCCAGCATTTT. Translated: CASIRGHNQPQHF.

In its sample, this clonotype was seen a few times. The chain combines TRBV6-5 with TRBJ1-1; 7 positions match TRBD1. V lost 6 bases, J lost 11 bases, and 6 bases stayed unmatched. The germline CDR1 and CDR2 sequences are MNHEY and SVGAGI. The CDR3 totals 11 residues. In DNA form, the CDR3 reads TGTGCCAGCAGCCAGACAGGGCGGGCTTTCTTT. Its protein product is CASSQTGRAFF.

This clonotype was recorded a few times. Here the CDR3 DNA reads TGTGCCAGCAGTTATGGGACTAGCGGGAGAACAGATACGCAGTATTTT. This translates into CASSYGTSGRTDTQYF. This chain uses TRBV6-5 with TRBJ2-3; 14 bases are shared with TRBD2. V dropped 3 bases and J dropped 3; count of bases not matched to a gene: 2. There are 16 residues in the CDR3. CDR1 and CDR2 (germline): MNHEY, SVGAGI.

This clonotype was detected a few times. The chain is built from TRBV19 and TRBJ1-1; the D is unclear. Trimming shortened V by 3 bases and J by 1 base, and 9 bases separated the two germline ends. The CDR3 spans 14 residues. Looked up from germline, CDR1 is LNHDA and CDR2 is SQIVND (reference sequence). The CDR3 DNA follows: TGTGCCAGTAGTATTTGGCCGACGAACACTGAAGCTTTCTTT. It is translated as CASSIWPTNTEAFF.

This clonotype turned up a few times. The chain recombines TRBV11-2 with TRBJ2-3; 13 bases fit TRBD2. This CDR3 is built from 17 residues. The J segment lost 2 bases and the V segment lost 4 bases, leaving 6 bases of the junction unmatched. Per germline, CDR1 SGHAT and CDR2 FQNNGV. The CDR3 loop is CASSSHTSGRATDTQYF. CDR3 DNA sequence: TGTGCCAGCAGCTCGCATACTAGCGGGAGGGCCACAGATACGCAGTATTTT. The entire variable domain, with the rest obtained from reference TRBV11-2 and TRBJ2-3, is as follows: EAGVAQSPRYKIIEKRQSVAFWCNPISGHATLYWYQQILGQGPKLLIQFQNNGVVDDSQLPKDRFSAERLKGVDSTLKIQPAKLEDSAVYLCASSSHTSGRATDTQYFGPGTRLTVL.

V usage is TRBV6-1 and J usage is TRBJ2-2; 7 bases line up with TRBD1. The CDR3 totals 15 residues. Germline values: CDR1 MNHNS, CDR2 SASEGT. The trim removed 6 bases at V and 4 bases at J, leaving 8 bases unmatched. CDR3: CASSLGTVPTGELFF. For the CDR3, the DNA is TGTGCCAGCAGCCTAGGGACAGTACCCACCGGGGAGCTGTTTTTT.

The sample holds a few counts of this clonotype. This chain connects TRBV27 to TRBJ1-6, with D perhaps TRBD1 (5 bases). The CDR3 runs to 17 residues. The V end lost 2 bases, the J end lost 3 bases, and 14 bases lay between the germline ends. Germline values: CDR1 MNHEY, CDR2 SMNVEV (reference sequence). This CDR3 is CASSLEEGRRYNSPLHF. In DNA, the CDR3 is TGTGCCAGCAGTTTAGAGGAGGGACGGCGCTATAATTCACCCCTCCACTTT.

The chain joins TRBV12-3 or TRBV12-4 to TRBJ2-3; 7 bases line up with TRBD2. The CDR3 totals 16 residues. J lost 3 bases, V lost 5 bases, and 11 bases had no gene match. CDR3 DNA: TGTGCCAGCAGTAGGGGAGCTACCGGGGGGACAGATACGCAGTATTTT. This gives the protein CASSRGATGGTDTQYF.

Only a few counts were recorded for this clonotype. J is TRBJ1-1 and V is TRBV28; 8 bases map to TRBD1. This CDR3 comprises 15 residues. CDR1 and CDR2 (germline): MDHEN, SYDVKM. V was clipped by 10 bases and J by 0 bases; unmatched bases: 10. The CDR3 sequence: CATARDRSMNTEAFF. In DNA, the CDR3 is TGTGCCACCGCCCGGGACAGGTCTATGAACACTGAAGCTTTCTTT. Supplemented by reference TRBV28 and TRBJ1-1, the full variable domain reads DVKVTQSSRYLVKRTGEKVFLECVQDMDHENMFWYRQDPGLGLRLIYFSYDVKMKEKGDIPEGYSVSREKKERFSLILESASTNQTSMYLCATARDRSMNTEAFFGQGTRLTVV.